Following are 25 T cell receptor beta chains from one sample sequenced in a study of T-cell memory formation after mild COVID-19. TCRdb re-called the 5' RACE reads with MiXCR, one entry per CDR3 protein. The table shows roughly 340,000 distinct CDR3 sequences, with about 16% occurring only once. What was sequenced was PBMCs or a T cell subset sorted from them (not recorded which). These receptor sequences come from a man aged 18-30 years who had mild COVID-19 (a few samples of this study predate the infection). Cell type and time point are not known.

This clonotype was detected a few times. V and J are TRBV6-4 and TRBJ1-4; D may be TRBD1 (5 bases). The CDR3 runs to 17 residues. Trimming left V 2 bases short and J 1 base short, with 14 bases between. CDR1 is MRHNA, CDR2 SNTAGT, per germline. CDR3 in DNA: TGTGCCAGCAGTGACCTGAGGGGCGTAGAAACTAATGAAAAACTGTTTTTT. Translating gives CASSDLRGVETNEKLFF.

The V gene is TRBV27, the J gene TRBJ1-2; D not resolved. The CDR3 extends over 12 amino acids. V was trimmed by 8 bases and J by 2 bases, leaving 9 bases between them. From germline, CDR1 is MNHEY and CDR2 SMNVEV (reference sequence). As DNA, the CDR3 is TGTGCCAGCGGAACAGTAAACTATGGCTACACCTTC. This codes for CASGTVNYGYTF.

Here the CDR3 reads CASSGSVDTEAFF. CDR3 bases: TGTGCCAGCAGTGGCAGTGTTGACACTGAAGCTTTCTTT. The J gene is TRBJ1-1, the V gene TRBV6-5, with no clear D. The ends were cut back, 5 bases at V and 3 bases at J, with 10 bases in the middle. Per the germline V gene, CDR1 is MNHEY and CDR2 is SVGAGI. This CDR3 comprises 13 residues.

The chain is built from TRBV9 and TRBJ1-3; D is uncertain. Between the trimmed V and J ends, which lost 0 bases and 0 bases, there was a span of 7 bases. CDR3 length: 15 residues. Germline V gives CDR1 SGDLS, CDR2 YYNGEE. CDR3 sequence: CASSVGDYSGNTIYF. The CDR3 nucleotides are TGTGCCAGCAGCGTAGGTGACTACTCTGGAAACACCATATATTTT.

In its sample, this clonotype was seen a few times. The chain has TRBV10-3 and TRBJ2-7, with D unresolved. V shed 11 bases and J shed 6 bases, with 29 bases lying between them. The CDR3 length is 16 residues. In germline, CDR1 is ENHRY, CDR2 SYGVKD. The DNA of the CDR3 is TGTGCCGCGGCAACCCATCCGGTCCCTCAGGTAGGCGAGCAGTACGTC. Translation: CAAATHPVPQVGEQYV.

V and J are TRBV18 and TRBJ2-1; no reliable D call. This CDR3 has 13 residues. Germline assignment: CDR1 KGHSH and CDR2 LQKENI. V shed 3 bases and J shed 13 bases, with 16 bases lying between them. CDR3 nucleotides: TGTGCCAGCTCACCTCGGGCAAAGTCGGCTCAGTTCTTC. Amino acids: CASSPRAKSAQFF.

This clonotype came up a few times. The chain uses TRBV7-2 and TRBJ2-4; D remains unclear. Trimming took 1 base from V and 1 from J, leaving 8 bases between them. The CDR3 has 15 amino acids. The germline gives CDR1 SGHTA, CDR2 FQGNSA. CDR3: CASSLVGPAKNIQYF. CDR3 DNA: TGTGCCAGCAGCTTAGTTGGTCCCGCCAAAAACATTCAGTACTTC.

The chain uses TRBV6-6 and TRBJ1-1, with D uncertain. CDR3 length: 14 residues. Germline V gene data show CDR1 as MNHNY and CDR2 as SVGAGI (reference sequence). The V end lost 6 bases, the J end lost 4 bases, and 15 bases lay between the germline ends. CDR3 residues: CASRLIGIRTEAFF. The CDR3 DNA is TGTGCCAGCAGGCTAATCGGGATACGCACTGAAGCTTTCTTT.

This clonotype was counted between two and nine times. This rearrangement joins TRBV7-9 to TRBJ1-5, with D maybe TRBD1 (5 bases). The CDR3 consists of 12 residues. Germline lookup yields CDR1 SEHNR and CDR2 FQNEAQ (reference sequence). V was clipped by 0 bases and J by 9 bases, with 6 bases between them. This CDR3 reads CASSLAQGPQHF. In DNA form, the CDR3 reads TGTGCCAGCAGCTTAGCGCAGGGGCCCCAGCATTTT.

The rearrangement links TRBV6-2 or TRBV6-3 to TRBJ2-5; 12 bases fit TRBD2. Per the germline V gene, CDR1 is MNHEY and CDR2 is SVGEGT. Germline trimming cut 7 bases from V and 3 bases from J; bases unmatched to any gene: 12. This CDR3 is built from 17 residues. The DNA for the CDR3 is TGTGCCAGCACCCCCGGACTAGCGGGAAACTTGGAAGAGACCCAGTACTTC. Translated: CASTPGLAGNLEETQYF.

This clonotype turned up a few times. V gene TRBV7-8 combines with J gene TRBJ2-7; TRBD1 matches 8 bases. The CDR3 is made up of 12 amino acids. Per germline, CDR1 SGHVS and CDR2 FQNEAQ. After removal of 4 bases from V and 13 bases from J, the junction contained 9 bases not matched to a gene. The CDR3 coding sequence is TGTGCCAGCAGCTACTCCAGGACAGGGCTATACGTC. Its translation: CASSYSRTGLYV.

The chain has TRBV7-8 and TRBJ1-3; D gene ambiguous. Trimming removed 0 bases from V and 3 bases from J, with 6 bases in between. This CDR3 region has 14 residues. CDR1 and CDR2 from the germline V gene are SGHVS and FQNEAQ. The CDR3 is CASSLAGDGNTIYF. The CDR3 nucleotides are TGTGCCAGCAGCTTAGCCGGGGATGGAAACACCATATATTTT.

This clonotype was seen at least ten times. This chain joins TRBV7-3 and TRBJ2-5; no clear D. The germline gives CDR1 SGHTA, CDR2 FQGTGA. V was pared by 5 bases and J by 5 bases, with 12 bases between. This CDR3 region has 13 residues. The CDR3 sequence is CASSPAATETQYF. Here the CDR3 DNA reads TGTGCCAGCAGCCCCGCCGCGACGGAGACCCAGTACTTC.

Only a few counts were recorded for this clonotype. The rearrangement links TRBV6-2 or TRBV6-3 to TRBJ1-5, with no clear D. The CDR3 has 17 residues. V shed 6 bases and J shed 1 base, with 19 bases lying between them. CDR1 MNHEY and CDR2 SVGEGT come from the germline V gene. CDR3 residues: CASSLTWGSGSNQPQHF. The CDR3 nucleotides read TGTGCCAGCAGCCTCACTTGGGGATCGGGAAGCAATCAGCCCCAGCATTTT.

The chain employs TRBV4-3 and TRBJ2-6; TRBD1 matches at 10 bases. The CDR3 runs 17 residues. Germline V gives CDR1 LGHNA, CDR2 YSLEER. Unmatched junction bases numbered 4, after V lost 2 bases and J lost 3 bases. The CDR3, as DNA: TGCGCCAGCAGCCAACGCGGGACAGGGGATGGGGCCAACGTCCTGACTTTC. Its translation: CASSQRGTGDGANVLTF.

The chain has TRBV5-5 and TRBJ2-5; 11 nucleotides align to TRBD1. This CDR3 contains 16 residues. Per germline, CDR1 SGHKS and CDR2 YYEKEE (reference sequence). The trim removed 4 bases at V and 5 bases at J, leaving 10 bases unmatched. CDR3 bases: TGTGCCAGCAGCACTGGGACAGGGGGATTCGAGGAGACCCAGTACTTC. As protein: CASSTGTGGFEETQYF.

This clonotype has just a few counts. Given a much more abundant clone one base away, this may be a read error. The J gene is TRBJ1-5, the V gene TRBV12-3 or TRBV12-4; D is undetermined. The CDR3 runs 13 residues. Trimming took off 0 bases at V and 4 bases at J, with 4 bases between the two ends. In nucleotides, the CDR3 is TGTGCCAGCAGTTTAGCACAGAATCAGCCCCAGCATTTT. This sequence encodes CASSLAQNQPQHF.

CDR3 nucleotide sequence: TGTGCCGGAGGGGCTCTTCCGGGGGGGCAAGATACGCAGTATTTT. Translating gives CAGGALPGGQDTQYF. V and J are TRBV7-2 and TRBJ2-3; 8 bases are a match to TRBD2. This CDR3 has 15 amino acids. The V gene end was trimmed by 11 bases and the J gene end by 5 bases; junction bases not matched to a gene: 15. The germline gives CDR1 SGHTA, CDR2 FQGNSA.

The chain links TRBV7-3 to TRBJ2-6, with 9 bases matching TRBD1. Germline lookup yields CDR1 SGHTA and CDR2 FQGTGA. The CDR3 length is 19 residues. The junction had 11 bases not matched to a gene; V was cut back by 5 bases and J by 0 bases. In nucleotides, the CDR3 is TGTGCCAGCAGCCCCCCCCTCTGGGACAGGGACTCTGGGGCCAACGTCCTGACTTTC. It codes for CASSPPLWDRDSGANVLTF.

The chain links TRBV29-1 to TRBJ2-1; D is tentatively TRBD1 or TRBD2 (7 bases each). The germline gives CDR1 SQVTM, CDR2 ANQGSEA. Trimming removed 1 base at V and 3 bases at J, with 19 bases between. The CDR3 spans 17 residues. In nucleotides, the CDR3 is TGCAGCGTTGAAGGGGGAGGGGGACAGTTAGTCTACAATGAGCAGTTCTTC. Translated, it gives CSVEGGGGQLVYNEQFF.

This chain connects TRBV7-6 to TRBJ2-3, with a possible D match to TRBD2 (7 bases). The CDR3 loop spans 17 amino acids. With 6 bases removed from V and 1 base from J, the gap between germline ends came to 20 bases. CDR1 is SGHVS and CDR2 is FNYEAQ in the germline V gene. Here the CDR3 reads CASSPRAGARGTDTQYF. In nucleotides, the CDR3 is TGTGCCAGCAGTCCGCGGGCGGGGGCGCGCGGCACAGATACGCAGTATTTT.

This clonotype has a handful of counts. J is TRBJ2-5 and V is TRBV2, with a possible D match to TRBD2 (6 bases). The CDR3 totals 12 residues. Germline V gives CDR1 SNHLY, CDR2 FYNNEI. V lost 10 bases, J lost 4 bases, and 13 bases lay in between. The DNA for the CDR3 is TGTGCCAAATCGCGGAGGGGAGAGACCCAGTACTTC. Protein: CAKSRRGETQYF. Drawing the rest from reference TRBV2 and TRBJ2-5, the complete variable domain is EPEVTQTPSHQVTQMGQEVILRCVPISNHLYFYWYRQILGQKVEFLVSFYNNEISEKSEIFDDQFSVERPDGSNFTLKIRSTKLEDSAMYFCAKSRRGETQYFGPGTRLLVL.

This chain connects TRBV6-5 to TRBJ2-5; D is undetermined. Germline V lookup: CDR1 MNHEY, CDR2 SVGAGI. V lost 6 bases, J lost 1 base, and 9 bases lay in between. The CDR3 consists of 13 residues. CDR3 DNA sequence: TGTGCCAGCAGCCGGACCATCCAAGAGACCCAGTACTTC. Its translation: CASSRTIQETQYF.

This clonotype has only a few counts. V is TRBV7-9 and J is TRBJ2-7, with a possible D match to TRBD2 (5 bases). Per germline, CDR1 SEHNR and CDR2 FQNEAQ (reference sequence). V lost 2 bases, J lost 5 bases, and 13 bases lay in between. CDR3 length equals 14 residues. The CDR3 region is CASSLSSGSNEQYV. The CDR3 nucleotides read TGTGCCAGCAGCTTATCATCGGGGAGTAACGAGCAGTACGTC.

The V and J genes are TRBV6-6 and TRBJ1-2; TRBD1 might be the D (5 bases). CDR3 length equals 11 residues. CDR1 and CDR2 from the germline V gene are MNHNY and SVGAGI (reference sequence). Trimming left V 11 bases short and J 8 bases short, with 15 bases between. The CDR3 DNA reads TGTGCCCTCAACTGGGGCGAAGGCTACACCTTC. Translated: CALNWGEGYTF.